A selection of T cell receptor beta chains follows, all from one sample in a study of blood T cell repertoires in COVID-19. The assay was immunoSEQ multiplex PCR, and TCRdb's table has in-frame clones only and misses some. Seen here are 200,000 to 300,000 clones, over 80% observed once, and the top ten hold around 6.8%. The specimen sequenced was peripheral blood. All receptors derive from a woman in her fifties or sixties with active or convalescent COVID-19. The CDR3 runs from the conserved cysteine through the conserved F or W. Each record gives: clone size, D gene, J gene, V gene, CDR3 protein, CDR3 DNA. A D gene is named only where the DNA matches it firmly. Rows may omit the clone size; those that give it use once, few, many or a size class.

clone size: -
D gene: -
J gene: TRBJ1-6
V gene: TRBV3-1/TRBV3-2
CDR3 protein: CASAEMQGNSPLHF
CDR3 DNA: TGTGCCAGCGCCGAGATGCAGGGTAATTCACCCCTCCACTTT

clone size: -
D gene: -
J gene: TRBJ2-7
V gene: TRBV11-3
CDR3 protein: CASSLGGDSYEQYF
CDR3 DNA: TGTGCCAGCAGCTTAGGAGGAGACTCCTACGAGCAGTACTTC

clone size: -
D gene: -
J gene: TRBJ2-6
V gene: TRBV24-1
CDR3 protein: CATSDPLTGTGANVLTF
CDR3 DNA: TGTGCCACCAGTGACCCCTTAACCGGGACTGGGGCCAACGTCCTGACTTTC

clone size: -
D gene: TRBD1
J gene: TRBJ2-2
V gene: TRBV7-3
CDR3 protein: CASSEGQGGTGELFF
CDR3 DNA: TGTGCCAGCAGCGAGGGACAGGGGGGCACCGGGGAGCTGTTTTTT

clone size: -
D gene: TRBD1
J gene: TRBJ1-4
V gene: TRBV6-5
CDR3 protein: CASSREGQGREKLFF
CDR3 DNA: TGTGCCAGCAGTCGGGAGGGACAGGGACGTGAAAAACTGTTTTTT

clone size: -
D gene: -
J gene: TRBJ1-4
V gene: TRBV19
CDR3 protein: CASSEWFPRDTATNEKLFF
CDR3 DNA: TGTGCCAGTAGTGAGTGGTTCCCCCGGGACACAGCAACTAATGAAAAACTGTTTTTT

clone size: once
D gene: TRBD1
J gene: TRBJ1-3
V gene: TRBV29-1
CDR3 protein: CSAQRGQGSGNTIYF
CDR3 DNA: TGCAGCGCTCAACGGGGACAGGGCTCTGGAAACACCATATATTTT

clone size: -
D gene: -
J gene: TRBJ2-7
V gene: TRBV12-2
CDR3 protein: CANLPWWSSYLYEQYF
CDR3 DNA: TGTGCAAACCTACCCTGGTGGAGCAGCTACCTCTACGAGCAGTACTTC

clone size: -
D gene: -
J gene: TRBJ1-4
V gene: TRBV7-9
CDR3 protein: CASSGLTTNEKLFF
CDR3 DNA: TGTGCCAGTTCAGGGCTTACAACTAATGAAAAACTGTTTTTT

clone size: -
D gene: TRBD2
J gene: TRBJ2-3
V gene: TRBV4-1
CDR3 protein: CASSQAAGGPDTQYF
CDR3 DNA: TGCGCCAGCAGCCAAGCAGCGGGGGGGCCTGATACGCAGTATTTT

clone size: -
D gene: TRBD1
J gene: TRBJ2-5
V gene: TRBV5-1
CDR3 protein: CASSSGQGLQETQYF
CDR3 DNA: TGCGCCAGCAGCTCGGGACAGGGCCTCCAAGAGACCCAGTACTTC

clone size: -
D gene: -
J gene: TRBJ1-6
V gene: TRBV28
CDR3 protein: CASRETLYNSPLHF
CDR3 DNA: TGTGCCAGCAGGGAGACCTTATATAATTCACCCCTCCACTTT

clone size: -
D gene: TRBD2
J gene: TRBJ2-3
V gene: TRBV5-1
CDR3 protein: CASSGRLAGSFPGTDTQYF
CDR3 DNA: TGCGCCAGCAGCGGCAGACTAGCGGGTAGTTTTCCCGGCACAGATACGCAGTATTTT

clone size: -
D gene: -
J gene: TRBJ1-6
V gene: TRBV13
CDR3 protein: CASRRGALYNSPLHF
CDR3 DNA: TGTGCCAGCAGACGCGGAGCCTTATATAATTCACCCCTCCACTTT

clone size: few
D gene: TRBD1
J gene: TRBJ1-5
V gene: TRBV2
CDR3 protein: CASSDGQGYQPQHF
CDR3 DNA: TGTGCCAGCAGTGACGGACAGGGATATCAGCCCCAGCATTTT

clone size: -
D gene: TRBD2
J gene: TRBJ2-7
V gene: TRBV18
CDR3 protein: CASSREREVSYEQYF
CDR3 DNA: TGTGCCAGCTCACGGGAGCGGGAGGTTTCCTACGAGCAGTACTTC

clone size: few
D gene: -
J gene: TRBJ1-2
V gene: TRBV14
CDR3 protein: CASSHSTSPGGYTF
CDR3 DNA: TGTGCCAGCAGTCATTCTACCTCCCCAGGGGGCTACACCTTC

clone size: -
D gene: -
J gene: TRBJ2-1
V gene: TRBV3-1/TRBV3-2
CDR3 protein: CASSQDTVSQEFF
CDR3 DNA: TGTGCCAGCAGCCAAGATACCGTATCACAAGAGTTCTTC

clone size: -
D gene: -
J gene: TRBJ1-2
V gene: TRBV11-2
CDR3 protein: CASSLGGGGQGYGYTF
CDR3 DNA: TGTGCCAGCAGCTTAGGCGGCGGGGGGCAGGGCTATGGCTACACCTTC

clone size: -
D gene: -
J gene: TRBJ2-5
V gene: TRBV19
CDR3 protein: CATPFWGRETQYF
CDR3 DNA: TGTGCCACCCCGTTTTGGGGGCGGGAGACCCAGTACTTC

clone size: -
D gene: -
J gene: TRBJ1-2
V gene: TRBV18
CDR3 protein: CASSPISGGGTGNGYTF
CDR3 DNA: TGTGCCAGCTCACCGATTTCTGGCGGGGGCACCGGTAATGGCTACACCTTC

clone size: -
D gene: TRBD2
J gene: TRBJ2-1
V gene: TRBV6-4
CDR3 protein: CASSELAGSYNEQFF
CDR3 DNA: TGTGCCAGCAGCGAACTAGCGGGGAGTTACAATGAGCAGTTCTTC

clone size: -
D gene: TRBD2
J gene: TRBJ2-7
V gene: TRBV27
CDR3 protein: CASSFSGGPYEQYF
CDR3 DNA: TGTGCCAGCAGTTTTAGCGGGGGACCCTACGAGCAGTACTTC

clone size: -
D gene: -
J gene: TRBJ1-4
V gene: TRBV7-2
CDR3 protein: CASSFRVNEKLFF
CDR3 DNA: TGTGCCAGCAGCTTCCGTGTGAATGAAAAACTGTTTTTT

clone size: many
D gene: -
J gene: TRBJ2-1
V gene: TRBV7-7
CDR3 protein: CASSRILLSSYNEQFF
CDR3 DNA: TGTGCTAGCAGCCGCATCCTTTTGAGCTCCTACAATGAGCAGTTCTTC

clone size: -
D gene: TRBD1
J gene: TRBJ1-5
V gene: TRBV15
CDR3 protein: CATSRDVGQGGFGQPQHF
CDR3 DNA: TGTGCCACCAGCAGAGATGTCGGACAGGGAGGTTTTGGTCAGCCCCAGCATTTT

clone size: -
D gene: TRBD2
J gene: TRBJ2-7
V gene: TRBV11-2
CDR3 protein: CASSLGPSGRANYEQYF
CDR3 DNA: TGTGCCAGCAGCTTAGGGCCCAGCGGGAGGGCGAACTACGAGCAGTACTTC

clone size: -
D gene: TRBD2
J gene: TRBJ2-1
V gene: TRBV5-1
CDR3 protein: CASNSGLAGSFSYNEQFF
CDR3 DNA: TGCGCCAGCAACTCGGGACTAGCGGGCTCCTTCTCCTACAATGAGCAGTTCTTC

clone size: -
D gene: -
J gene: TRBJ1-1
V gene: TRBV4-2
CDR3 protein: CASSQDGQAEAFF
CDR3 DNA: TGTGCCAGCAGCCAAGATGGACAAGCTGAAGCTTTCTTT

clone size: -
D gene: TRBD1
J gene: TRBJ2-7
V gene: TRBV7-8
CDR3 protein: CASSLRRGQGSYEQYF
CDR3 DNA: TGTGCCAGCAGCTTGAGGAGGGGACAGGGGTCCTACGAGCAGTACTTC

clone size: -
D gene: -
J gene: TRBJ1-2
V gene: TRBV5-8
CDR3 protein: CASSPTPYYGYTF
CDR3 DNA: TGTGCCAGCAGCCCGACACCTTACTATGGCTACACCTTC

clone size: -
D gene: -
J gene: TRBJ2-5
V gene: TRBV5-1
CDR3 protein: CASSLGVQRRETQYF
CDR3 DNA: TGCGCCAGCAGCTTGGGGGTCCAGAGGCGAGAGACCCAGTACTTC

clone size: -
D gene: -
J gene: TRBJ2-5
V gene: TRBV9
CDR3 protein: CASSVSQGLGETQYF
CDR3 DNA: TGTGCCAGCAGCGTAAGTCAGGGGCTGGGGGAGACCCAGTACTTC

clone size: -
D gene: -
J gene: TRBJ2-2
V gene: TRBV4-1
CDR3 protein: CASVGGTGELFF
CDR3 DNA: TGCGCCAGCGTAGGGGGCACCGGGGAGCTGTTTTTT

clone size: -
D gene: TRBD2
J gene: TRBJ2-5
V gene: TRBV5-6
CDR3 protein: CASSLLTSGPKETQYF
CDR3 DNA: TGTGCCAGCAGCTTGTTGACTAGCGGGCCCAAAGAGACCCAGTACTTC

clone size: -
D gene: TRBD2
J gene: TRBJ2-3
V gene: TRBV28
CDR3 protein: CASSYRPGGRGTDTQYF
CDR3 DNA: TGTGCCAGCAGTTACCGCCCGGGGGGGCGGGGCACAGATACGCAGTATTTT

clone size: once
D gene: -
J gene: TRBJ1-1
V gene: TRBV29-1
CDR3 protein: CSVDIGGSTEAFF
CDR3 DNA: TGCAGCGTTGATATAGGGGGTAGCACTGAAGCTTTCTTT

clone size: once
D gene: TRBD2
J gene: TRBJ2-1
V gene: TRBV4-1
CDR3 protein: CASSQGLAGYNEQFF
CDR3 DNA: TGCGCCAGCAGCCAAGGGCTAGCGGGGTACAATGAGCAGTTCTTC

clone size: -
D gene: -
J gene: TRBJ1-1
V gene: TRBV7-9
CDR3 protein: CASSFGRGYTEAFF
CDR3 DNA: TGTGCCAGCAGCTTCGGCAGGGGCTACACTGAAGCTTTCTTT

clone size: -
D gene: -
J gene: TRBJ1-1
V gene: TRBV7-2
CDR3 protein: CASSSDSVGTEAFF
CDR3 DNA: TGTGCCAGCAGCTCGGACAGCGTGGGCACTGAAGCTTTCTTT

clone size: -
D gene: -
J gene: TRBJ1-1
V gene: TRBV11-2
CDR3 protein: CASSLVGGREAFF
CDR3 DNA: TGTGCCAGCAGCTTAGTAGGGGGTCGTGAAGCTTTCTTT

clone size: -
D gene: -
J gene: TRBJ2-4
V gene: TRBV11-3
CDR3 protein: CASSLDQEREYF
CDR3 DNA: TGTGCCAGCAGCTTAGATCAGGAGCGGGAGTACTTC

clone size: once
D gene: TRBD1
J gene: TRBJ2-1
V gene: TRBV7-8
CDR3 protein: CASSLTKDGQGTPSSYEQFF
CDR3 DNA: TGTGCCAGCAGCTTAACCAAGGACGGACAGGGCACCCCGAGCTCCTATGAGCAGTTCTTC

clone size: -
D gene: TRBD2
J gene: TRBJ2-1
V gene: TRBV5-1
CDR3 protein: CASTLGLAGINEQFF
CDR3 DNA: TGCGCCAGCACCTTGGGCCTAGCGGGAATCAATGAGCAGTTCTTC

clone size: -
D gene: -
J gene: TRBJ2-1
V gene: TRBV28
CDR3 protein: CASSTTADSKQANEQFF
CDR3 DNA: TGTGCCAGCAGTACGACCGCCGACAGCAAACAGGCCAATGAGCAGTTCTTC

clone size: -
D gene: TRBD2
J gene: TRBJ2-3
V gene: TRBV6-5
CDR3 protein: CASSNVGGRQDTQYF
CDR3 DNA: TGTGCCAGCAGTAACGTGGGAGGGCGACAAGATACGCAGTATTTT

clone size: -
D gene: TRBD1
J gene: TRBJ1-6
V gene: TRBV5-8
CDR3 protein: CASSHSDRGYSPLHF
CDR3 DNA: TGTGCCAGCAGCCACAGTGACAGGGGGTATTCACCCCTCCACTTT

clone size: -
D gene: TRBD1
J gene: TRBJ2-4
V gene: TRBV5-1
CDR3 protein: CASSQTGNGKNIQYF
CDR3 DNA: TGCGCCAGCAGCCAGACAGGGAACGGCAAAAACATTCAGTACTTC

clone size: -
D gene: -
J gene: TRBJ1-5
V gene: TRBV30
CDR3 protein: CAWSFRLNQPQHF
CDR3 DNA: TGTGCCTGGAGTTTCAGGTTGAATCAGCCCCAGCATTTT

clone size: -
D gene: -
J gene: TRBJ2-1
V gene: TRBV7-9
CDR3 protein: CASTRAGSYNEQFF
CDR3 DNA: TGTGCCAGCACCCGGGCGGGGTCCTACAATGAGCAGTTCTTC

clone size: few
D gene: -
J gene: TRBJ1-1
V gene: TRBV10-3
CDR3 protein: CAIRSMNTEAFF
CDR3 DNA: TGTGCCATCAGATCAATGAACACTGAAGCTTTCTTT

clone size: -
D gene: -
J gene: TRBJ1-1
V gene: TRBV7-9
CDR3 protein: CASSLPPGHMNTEAFF
CDR3 DNA: TGTGCCAGCAGCTTACCTCCGGGACATATGAACACTGAAGCTTTCTTT